This is a list of T cell receptor beta chains from one sample in a study of radiation and T cells in renal cell carcinoma. Data came from immunoSEQ multiplex PCR; TCRdb stores just in-frame clones and leaves some out. The sample records some 64,000 clones, roughly 80% being singletons. The sample here was blood, taken from a patient whose treatment included radiotherapy and nephrectomy. The source of these receptors is a man aged 55 to 70 with renal cell carcinoma. The CDR3 runs from the conserved cysteine through the conserved F or W. A D gene is named only where the DNA matches it firmly. Size values are once, few and many counts, or a class for expanded clones, and some rows have none.

d_call | j_call | v_call | clone_size | cdr3_nt | cdr3_aa
- | TRBJ2-7 | TRBV27 | - | TGTGCCAGCAGTTCAGTAGGGACGGACTACGAGCAGTACTTC | CASSSVGTDYEQYF
TRBD1 | TRBJ1-6 | TRBV7-9 | - | TGTGCCAGCAGGGACAGGGGGGAATCACCCCTCCACTTT | CASRDRGESPLHF
- | TRBJ2-3 | TRBV7-8 | once | TGTGCCAGCAGCGCCCTAGGGGCGGTTCGCACAGATACGCAGTATTTT | CASSALGAVRTDTQYF
TRBD1 | TRBJ2-7 | TRBV18 | - | TGTGCCAGCTCACCATTCGGACAGGGCCCCTACGAGCAGTACTTC | CASSPFGQGPYEQYF
TRBD1 | TRBJ1-3 | TRBV13 | - | TGTGCCAGCAGCTTAGACAGGGGTAGAGACTCTGGAAACACCATATATTTT | CASSLDRGRDSGNTIYF
TRBD2 | TRBJ2-2 | TRBV6-5 | once | TGTGCCAGCAGTTACTATTGGGGGGGGAACGGGGAGCTGTTTTTT | CASSYYWGGNGELFF
- | TRBJ2-2 | TRBV2 | - | TGTGCCAGCAGTGAAGGAAGCACCGGGGAGCTGTTTTTT | CASSEGSTGELFF
- | TRBJ2-2 | TRBV29-1 | once | TGCAGCGCTGTGAACACCCGGGAGCTGTTTTTT | CSAVNTRELFF
TRBD1 | TRBJ1-1 | TRBV27 | - | TGTGCCAGCAGATACAGGGGGCGAGATACTGAAGCTTTCTTT | CASRYRGRDTEAFF
- | TRBJ2-3 | TRBV19 | - | TGTGCCAGTAGTTGGGGTTCGCTCACAGATACGCAGTATTTT | CASSWGSLTDTQYF
- | TRBJ1-3 | TRBV19 | - | TGTGCCAGTAGTATACAGGCGACACCCTTCAGCTCTGGAAACACCATATATTTT | CASSIQATPFSSGNTIYF
TRBD1 | TRBJ1-2 | TRBV6-1 | many | TGTGCCAGCAGTGTTTACGGGCAGGGGGGGTACTATGGCTACACCTTC | CASSVYGQGGYYGYTF
- | TRBJ2-4 | TRBV16 | - | TGTGCCAGCAGCCAGGGGGCCAAAAACATTCAGTACTTC | CASSQGAKNIQYF
- | TRBJ1-2 | TRBV6-1 | - | TGTGCCAGCAGTGAAGGGCAGCAGTACTATGGCTACACCTTC | CASSEGQQYYGYTF
- | TRBJ2-2 | TRBV6-6 | - | TGTGCCAGCAGTTACTCCCCAGGGAACACCGGGGAGCTGTTTTTT | CASSYSPGNTGELFF
TRBD1 | TRBJ1-3 | TRBV7-6 | - | TGTGCCAGCAGCTTACAGGGGGAGGCTGGAAACACCATATATTTT | CASSLQGEAGNTIYF
- | TRBJ1-5 | TRBV19 | - | TGTGCCAGTATTCGGTCCGGTGTAGGGAATCAGCCCCAGCATTTT | CASIRSGVGNQPQHF
- | TRBJ2-5 | TRBV12-5 | medium-sized | TGTGCTCATCGTCTAGCTACGTTCACGGGGGAGACCCAGTACTTC | CAHRLATFTGETQYF
TRBD2 | TRBJ2-5 | TRBV5-1 | - | TGCGCCAGCAGCTTGGTGGTAGCGGGACAAGAGACCCAGTACTTC | CASSLVVAGQETQYF
- | TRBJ1-5 | TRBV7-9 | - | TGTGCCAGCACCCTGTCCGGGTCAAATCAGCCCCAGCATTTT | CASTLSGSNQPQHF
TRBD1 | TRBJ1-1 | TRBV11-1 | once | TGTGCCAGCAGCCCGGGACAGGGGGGGACTGAAGCTTTCTTT | CASSPGQGGTEAFF
TRBD1 | TRBJ1-2 | TRBV6-1 | few | TGTGCCAGCAGTCCGACAGGGGACGACTATGGCTACACCTTC | CASSPTGDDYGYTF
TRBD2 | TRBJ2-1 | TRBV30 | - | TGTGCCTGGAACAGCGGGGGTGCCACCTACAATGAGCAGTTCTTC | CAWNSGGATYNEQFF
TRBD2 | TRBJ2-1 | TRBV16 | - | TGTGCCAGCAGCCAAGCGGGGGGGCTCAATGAGCAGTTCTTC | CASSQAGGLNEQFF
TRBD2 | TRBJ2-2 | TRBV7-2 | - | TGTGCCAGCAGCTTAGCGCAGGCGGGAGCCACCGGGGAGCTGTTTTTT | CASSLAQAGATGELFF
- | TRBJ2-5 | TRBV7-6 | - | TGTGCCAGCAGCCTCGGATCAGAGACCCAGTACTTC | CASSLGSETQYF
- | TRBJ2-5 | TRBV7-8 | - | TGTGCCAGCAGCTTAGCGTGGGGGACCCAAGAGACCCAGTACTTC | CASSLAWGTQETQYF
- | TRBJ2-5 | TRBV12-5 | few | TGTGCTAGTGGAATACAGTTATCCCAAGAGACCCAGTACTTC | CASGIQLSQETQYF
TRBD2 | TRBJ2-1 | TRBV19 | - | TGTGCCAGTAGCTTAGCTAGCGGGGCCCCGTCCGGCAATGAGCAGTTCTTC | CASSLASGAPSGNEQFF
- | TRBJ1-2 | TRBV27 | once | TGTGCCAGCAGTTTCTCGCTCGGGAGCTATGGCTACACCTTC | CASSFSLGSYGYTF
- | TRBJ1-2 | TRBV15 | - | TGTGCCACCAGCAGAGATTTTTCAGGGGACGGCTACACCTTC | CATSRDFSGDGYTF
TRBD1 | TRBJ2-7 | TRBV9 | - | TGTGCCAGCAGCCCCACAGGGGGAACCTCGGGCGAGCAGTACTTC | CASSPTGGTSGEQYF
TRBD1 | TRBJ1-4 | TRBV5-1 | - | TGCGCCAGCAGCTTGGTGGGACAGACAGATAATGAAAAACTGTTTTTT | CASSLVGQTDNEKLFF
TRBD2 | TRBJ2-7 | TRBV7-2 | - | TGTGCCAGCAGCTCCGGGGGGGCCTACGAGCAGTACTTC | CASSSGGAYEQYF
- | TRBJ1-1 | TRBV18 | - | TGTGCCAGCTCACCGACAGCACGGGGGAACACTGAAGCTTTCTTT | CASSPTARGNTEAFF
- | TRBJ2-5 | TRBV30 | - | TGTGCCTGGAGCAGGGTCCAAGAGACCCAGTACTTC | CAWSRVQETQYF
- | TRBJ2-2 | TRBV4-3 | once | TGCGCCAGCAGCCAAGGGTATCTAGGTGGACAGCTTGGCACCGGGGAGCTGTTTTTT | CASSQGYLGGQLGTGELFF
TRBD2 | TRBJ2-5 | TRBV7-2 | - | TGTGCCAGCAGCCCGGGACTAGCGGTCGGGGAGACCCAGTACTTC | CASSPGLAVGETQYF
TRBD1 | TRBJ2-3 | TRBV28 | - | TGTGCCGGAGGGGGACGACAGGGGGCAGAAGATACGCAGTATTTT | CAGGGRQGAEDTQYF
- | TRBJ1-1 | TRBV6-5 | - | TGTGCCAGCAGTTTTATACAGGGTCTGAACACTGAAGCTTTCTTT | CASSFIQGLNTEAFF
- | TRBJ2-1 | TRBV5-1 | - | TGCGCCAGCAGTTTAGCGGACAATGAGCAGTTCTTC | CASSLADNEQFF
TRBD2 | TRBJ2-1 | TRBV10-3 | - | TGTGCCATCACCGTGGGCGGGAGAGCGGATGAGCAGTTCTTC | CAITVGGRADEQFF
TRBD1 | TRBJ2-5 | TRBV19 | once | TGTGCCAGCGGGACAGGGAGGGAGACCCAGTACTTC | CASGTGRETQYF
- | TRBJ2-2 | TRBV11-2 | - | TGTGCCAGCAGCTTAGGTAACACGAACACCGGGGAGCTGTTTTTT | CASSLGNTNTGELFF
- | TRBJ1-1 | TRBV27 | - | TGTGCCAGCAGTTTTTTAGGCAGCATGAACACTGAAGCTTTCTTT | CASSFLGSMNTEAFF
TRBD1 | TRBJ2-6 | TRBV7-3 | - | TGTGCCAGCAGCTTCGACAGGGAAAGTGGGGCCAACGTCCTGACTTTC | CASSFDRESGANVLTF
TRBD2 | TRBJ2-1 | TRBV29-1 | - | TGCAGCTTTAGCGGGATAAATGCCGGCAATGAGCAGTTCTTC | CSFSGINAGNEQFF